This T cell receptor beta chain was sequenced for a study of shared clonotypes between healthy human individuals. TCRdb's table, derived via immunoSEQ multiplex PCR, lists solely in-frame clones and lacks some. The data hold about 1 million clones, with under 80% observed a single time. The receptor's source is a man between 18 and 29 years old in good health. Sequencing was performed on memory CD4+ T cells sorted from blood. Indicated subset: CD45RA-negative fraction.

CDR3 protein: CASSIGDRGSYEQYF. The CDR3 nucleotides read TGTGCCAGTAGTATCGGGGACAGGGGGTCCTACGAGCAGTACTTC. The rearrangement links TRBV19 to TRBJ2-7, with 11 bases fitting TRBD1. CDR1 is LNHDA and CDR2 is SQIVND in the germline V gene (reference sequence). CDR3 length: 15 amino acids. V shed 3 bases, J shed 1 base, and the junction held 2 bases outside the gene matches.